The 11 T cell receptor beta chains listed next were all sequenced from one sample in a study of blood T cell repertoires in COVID-19. The data were produced by immunoSEQ multiplex PCR, yet TCRdb's version contains in-frame clones alone and is incomplete. The sample holds some 300,000 clones, over 90% seen once. Sequenced material: PBMCs or T cells enriched from blood (not recorded which). The source is a young woman who had been exposed to COVID-19.

CDR3 residues: CATSRVEGGYEQYF. In DNA, the CDR3 is TGTGCCACCAGCAGGGTCGAAGGGGGCTACGAGCAGTACTTC. V gene TRBV15 combines with J gene TRBJ2-7; weak D call: TRBD1 (6 bases). Germline CDR1 reads LNHNV; CDR2 reads YYDKDF (reference sequence). The CDR3 has 14 amino acids. V lost 3 bases to trimming and J lost 3 bases, with 12 bases between them. Filled out from reference TRBV15 and TRBJ2-7, the complete variable domain reads DAMVIQNPRYQVTQFGKPVTLSCSQTLNHNVMYWYQQKSSQAPKLLFHYYDKDFNNEADTPDNFQSRRPNTSFCFLDIRSPGLGDTAMYLCATSRVEGGYEQYFGPGTRLTVT.

This clone was detected only once. J is TRBJ1-5 and V is TRBV19; D gene ambiguous. CDR3 length: 16 residues. V shed 3 bases and J shed 0 bases, with 12 bases lying between them. Germline V gene lookup returns CDR1 LNHDA and CDR2 SQIVND (reference sequence). The CDR3 DNA follows: TGTGCCAGTAGTATGGGTCGAGGAGTTAGCAATCAGCCCCAGCATTTT. As protein: CASSMGRGVSNQPQHF.

This clone is a singleton in its sample. The J gene is TRBJ1-2, the V gene TRBV7-2; 7 nucleotides agree with TRBD1. CDR1 and CDR2 from the germline V gene are SGHTA and FQGNSA. J gave up 8 bases and V 5 bases, and 11 bases lay outside the gene matches. This CDR3 spans 14 amino acids. CDR3 region: CASSRGPGQWGYTF. Here the CDR3 DNA reads TGTGCCAGCAGCCGTGGGCCGGGACAGTGGGGCTACACCTTC.

In its sample, this clone was seen once. The genes are TRBV9 and TRBJ1-2; weak D call: TRBD1 (6 bases). Germline V CDR1 and CDR2: SGDLS, YYNGEE. The CDR3 length is 15 residues. Trimming took 1 base from V and 0 from J, leaving 10 bases between them. The CDR3 nucleotides are TGTGCCAGCAGCGTAACAGGGCGGACTAACTATGGCTACACCTTC. Protein product: CASSVTGRTNYGYTF.

CDR3 sequence reads: CASSDRTANTGELFF. Here the CDR3 DNA reads TGCGCCAGCAGCGACCGGACAGCGAACACCGGGGAGCTGTTTTTT. The chain joins TRBV5-1 to TRBJ2-2; possible D gene TRBD1, 6 bases. V dropped 4 bases and J dropped 0 bases, with 10 bases sitting between them. The CDR3 contains 15 residues. Germline CDR1 reads SGHRS; CDR2 reads YFSETQ.

The V and J genes are TRBV2 and TRBJ2-7; 7 bases match TRBD1. Germline CDR1 and CDR2: SNHLY and FYNNEI. The CDR3 spans 15 residues. The junction had 12 bases not matched to a gene; V was cut back by 7 bases and J by 3 bases. The CDR3 DNA is TGTGCCAGCACCTCCCTCAGGACAGGCGTCTACGAGCAGTACTTC. Encoded protein: CASTSLRTGVYEQYF.

The chain joins TRBV7-2 to TRBJ2-7, with TRBD1 as a possible D gene (6 bases). The CDR3 sequence is 14 residues long. Trimming took 5 bases from V and 5 from J, leaving 16 bases between them. Germline CDR1 reads SGHTA; CDR2 reads FQGNSA. Written as DNA, the CDR3 is TGTGCCAGCAGCCCCAGAGGGGGTCTCAACGAGCAGTACTTC. It codes for CASSPRGGLNEQYF.

V usage is TRBV6-2 or TRBV6-3 and J usage is TRBJ2-2; D uncertain. CDR1 is MNHEY, CDR2 SVGEGT, per germline. The CDR3 covers 15 residues. The V and J ends lost 4 bases and 0 bases respectively, with 9 bases between them. CDR3 in amino acids: CASSLRGTNTGELFF. In nucleotides, the CDR3 is TGTGCCAGCAGTTTGCGAGGAACGAACACCGGGGAGCTGTTTTTT.

This chain joins TRBV4-1 and TRBJ2-3, with TRBD1 matching 7 bases. The ends lost 1 base at V and 0 bases at J; junction bases unmatched: 10. In germline, CDR1 is MGHRA, CDR2 YSYEKL. This CDR3 is built from 18 residues. The CDR3 loop is CASSQGRMGQPSTDTQYF. CDR3 coding DNA: TGCGCCAGCAGCCAAGGCCGTATGGGACAGCCCAGCACAGATACGCAGTATTTT.

The chain couples TRBV2 to TRBJ2-1; 12 nucleotides align to TRBD2. Germline-derived CDR1 and CDR2 are SNHLY and FYNNEI. Trimming removed 6 bases from V and 7 bases from J; junction bases left unmatched: 10. The CDR3 spans 16 residues. The CDR3 DNA follows: TGTGCCAGCAGCACGCTGACTAGCGGGGGCCGAAATGAGCAGTTCTTC. Its protein is CASSTLTSGGRNEQFF.

The chain is built from TRBV5-6 and TRBJ2-1; weak D call: TRBD2 (5 bases). Germline assignment: CDR1 SGHDT and CDR2 YYEEEE. There are 15 residues in the CDR3. The V end was cut by 6 bases, the J end by 7 bases, with 20 bases between. CDR3 nucleotides: TGTGCCAGCAACTCGCGCGGGCTCTTAGGGAATGAGCAGTTCTTC. Its translation: CASNSRGLLGNEQFF.